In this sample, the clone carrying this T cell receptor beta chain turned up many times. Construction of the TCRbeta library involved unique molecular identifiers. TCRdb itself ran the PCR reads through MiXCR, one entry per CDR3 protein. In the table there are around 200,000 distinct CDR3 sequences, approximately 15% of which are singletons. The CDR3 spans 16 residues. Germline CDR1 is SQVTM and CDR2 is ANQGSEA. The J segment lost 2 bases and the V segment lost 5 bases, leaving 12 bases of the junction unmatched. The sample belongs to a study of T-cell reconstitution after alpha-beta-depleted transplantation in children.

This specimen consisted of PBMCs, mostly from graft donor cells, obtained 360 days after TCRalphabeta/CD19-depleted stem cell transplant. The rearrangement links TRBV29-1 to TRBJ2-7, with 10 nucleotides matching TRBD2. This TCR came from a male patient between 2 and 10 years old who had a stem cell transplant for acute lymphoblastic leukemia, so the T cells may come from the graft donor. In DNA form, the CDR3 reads TGCAGCGTTTTGGACAGCCCTAGCGGGAGACCCTACGAGCAGTACTTC. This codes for CSVLDSPSGRPYEQYF.